The entry that follows covers one T cell receptor beta chain sequence. Up to 2 weeks before entering the study, exposed participants had met a COVID-19 case. This specimen comes from a study of blood T cell repertoires in COVID-19. Germline V gives CDR1 SGHTA, CDR2 FQGTGA. Trimming took 5 bases from V and 1 from J, leaving 14 bases between them. The CDR3 spans 16 residues. Using immunoSEQ multiplex PCR, the repertoire was profiled, and TCRdb retains in-frame clones only, with some absent. The sample contains around 400,000 clones, roughly nine tenths of which appear only once. The sample consisted of PBMCs or T cells enriched from blood (not recorded which). J is TRBJ1-4 and V is TRBV7-3; D is perhaps TRBD1 (5 bases). This receptor was obtained from a woman aged 40 to 50 who had been exposed to COVID-19. Here the CDR3 DNA reads TGTGCCAGCAGCCCTGGGGGGGTGCAAACTAATGAAAAACTGTTTTTT. This codes for CASSPGGVQTNEKLFF. Together with reference TRBV7-3 and TRBJ1-4, the CDR3 gives the full variable domain: GAGVSQTPSNKVTEKGKYVELRCDPISGHTALYWYRQSLGQGPEFLIYFQGTGAADDSGLPNDRFFAVRPEGSVSTLKIQRTERGDSAVYLCASSPGGVQTNEKLFFGSGTQLSVL.